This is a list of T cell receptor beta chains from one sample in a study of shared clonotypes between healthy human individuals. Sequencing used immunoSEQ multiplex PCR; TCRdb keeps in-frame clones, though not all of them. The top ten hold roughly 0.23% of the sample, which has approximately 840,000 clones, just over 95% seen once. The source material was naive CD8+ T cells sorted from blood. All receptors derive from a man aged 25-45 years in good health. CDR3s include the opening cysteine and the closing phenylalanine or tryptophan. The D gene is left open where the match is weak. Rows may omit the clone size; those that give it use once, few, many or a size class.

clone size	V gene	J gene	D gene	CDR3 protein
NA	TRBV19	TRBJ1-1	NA	CASSIVGTATEAFF
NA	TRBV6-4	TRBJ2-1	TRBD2	CASSGDGLAGRDNEQFF
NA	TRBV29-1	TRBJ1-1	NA	CSALFAHQGNTEAFF
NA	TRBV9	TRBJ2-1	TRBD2	CASSQGTSQSPADEQFF
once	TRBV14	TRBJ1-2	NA	CASSQVSDYGYTF
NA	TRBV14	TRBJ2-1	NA	CASSQALAKYNEQFF
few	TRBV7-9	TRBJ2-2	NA	CASRGNSRSTGELFF
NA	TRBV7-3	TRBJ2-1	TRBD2	CASSFGLAGFNEQFF
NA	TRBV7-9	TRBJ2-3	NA	CASSGHRLRGDMDTQYF
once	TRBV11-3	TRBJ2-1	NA	CASSLEAANNEQFF
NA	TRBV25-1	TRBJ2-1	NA	CASSGGRISNNEQFF
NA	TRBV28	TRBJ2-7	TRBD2	CASSGPGLAGSYEQYF
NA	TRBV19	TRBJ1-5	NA	CASSIGDISNQPQHF
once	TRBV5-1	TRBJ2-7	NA	CASSRYGDAYEQYF
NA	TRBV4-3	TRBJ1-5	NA	CASSPTAGINQPQHF
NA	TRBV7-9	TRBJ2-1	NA	CASRLPFDEQFF
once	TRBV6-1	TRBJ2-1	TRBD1	CASSEVRGGEVYNEQFF